This T cell receptor beta chain was observed in a study of sequential checkpoint blockade in melanoma. Looking at the study overall: Patients were randomized 1:1 to nivolumab-then-ipilimumab or ipilimumab-then-nivolumab first-line. Maintenance nivolumab came after either treatment sequence.

Stated treatment: randomized to nivolumab then ipilimumab (arm A) or the reverse (arm B). No patient had prior DNA-damaging chemotherapy. Live CD3+CD8+ CD19− CD56− cells were sorted from PBMCs. In its sample, this clone was seen a few times. Its ends do not fully match the called genes, so a read error is possible. CDR3 size: 15 residues. Germline-derived CDR1 and CDR2 are SGHTA and FQGNSA. Data came from immunoSEQ multiplex PCR; TCRdb stores just in-frame clones and leaves some out. The sample has around 2,000 clones, under 60% seen once. The sequencing here drew on CD8+ T cells sorted from blood (inferred from file names), taken from a patient given nivolumab and ipilimumab in sequence. The receptor was derived from a human patient with melanoma. Some clones in this sample may be carry-over from other donors' samples. The rearrangement links TRBV7-2 to TRBJ2-1, with 7 nucleotides matching TRBD2. The CDR3 sequence is CASSQGPAGYNEQFF. CDR3 bases: TGCGCCAGCAGCCAAGGCCCAGCGGGGTACAATGAGCAGTTCTTC.